This T cell receptor (beta chain) emerged from a study of response to subunit inactivated influenza vaccine. Study results and caveats: Only a handful of new T cells, the authors suggested, are recruited with each seasonal influenza vaccination.

The CDR3 consists of 14 residues. The V end lost 2 bases, the J end lost 5 bases, and 10 bases lay between the germline ends. Per germline, CDR1 MNHEY and CDR2 SVGAGI. TCRdb re-derived calls from the RT-PCR reads in MiXCR, one entry per CDR3 protein. The top ten hold around 13% of the sample, which has 500,000 to 550,000 distinct CDR3 sequences, around 7.7% seen once. Ten or more counts support this clonotype. As yet, its antigen is unknown. The sequences come from PBMCs from blood, collected around 25 months after vaccination. The genes are TRBV6-5 and TRBJ2-1; tentatively, D is TRBD1 or TRBD2 (5 bases each). The receptor's source is a man between 50 and 75 years old who received an inactivated influenza vaccine. As DNA, the CDR3 is TGTGCCAGCAGTTACGGGGGAATGCACAATGAGCAGTTCTTC. Translation gives CASSYGGMHNEQFF.